The source of this T cell receptor (beta chain) is a study of blood T cell repertoires in COVID-19. Cohort 3 donors were reported recovered after two negative PCRs, clearance, or symptom resolution. Assay: immunoSEQ multiplex PCR; the TCRdb copy retains only in-frame clones and omits some. Seen here are 250,000 to 350,000 clones, about 87% observed once, and the top ten hold about 3%. Unmatched junction bases numbered 6, after V lost 2 bases and J lost 7 bases. The germline gives CDR1 LGHNA, CDR2 YNFKEQ. This CDR3 is built from 16 residues. This clone was counted only a few times. Sequencing was carried out using PBMCs or T cells enriched from blood (not recorded which). The chain has TRBV4-2 and TRBJ2-7; TRBD2 matches at 15 bases. The TCR comes from a woman aged 50 to 60 who had recovered from COVID-19. In nucleotides, the CDR3 is TGTGCCAGCAGCCAATCTAAGGGACTAGCGGGAGGTGAGCAGTACTTC. It yields the protein CASSQSKGLAGGEQYF.